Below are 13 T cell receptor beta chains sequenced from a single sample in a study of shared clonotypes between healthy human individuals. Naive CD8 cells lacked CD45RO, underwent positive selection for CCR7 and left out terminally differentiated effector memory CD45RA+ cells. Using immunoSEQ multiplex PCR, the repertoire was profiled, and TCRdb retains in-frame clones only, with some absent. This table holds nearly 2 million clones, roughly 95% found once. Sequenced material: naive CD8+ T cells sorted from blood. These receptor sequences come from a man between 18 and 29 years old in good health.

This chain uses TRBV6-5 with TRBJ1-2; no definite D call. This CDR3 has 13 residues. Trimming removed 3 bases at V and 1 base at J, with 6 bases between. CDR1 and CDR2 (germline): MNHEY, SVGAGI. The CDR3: CASSYDGNYGYTF. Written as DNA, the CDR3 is TGTGCCAGCAGTTATGACGGTAACTATGGCTACACCTTC.

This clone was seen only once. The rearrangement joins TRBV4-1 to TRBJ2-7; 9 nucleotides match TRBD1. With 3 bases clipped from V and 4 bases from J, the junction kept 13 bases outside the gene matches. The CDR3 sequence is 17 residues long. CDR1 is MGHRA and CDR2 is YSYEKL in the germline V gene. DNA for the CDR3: TGCGCCAGCAGCCACCTACTCATCCCGGGACAGGGATACGAGCAGTACTTC. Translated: CASSHLLIPGQGYEQYF.

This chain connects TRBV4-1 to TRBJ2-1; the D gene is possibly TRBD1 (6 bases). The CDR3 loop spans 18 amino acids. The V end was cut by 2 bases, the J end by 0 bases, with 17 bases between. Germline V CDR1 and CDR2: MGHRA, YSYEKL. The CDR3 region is CASSQQGIPLSSYNEQFF. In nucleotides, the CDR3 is TGCGCCAGCAGCCAACAGGGGATCCCCCTGAGCTCCTACAATGAGCAGTTCTTC.

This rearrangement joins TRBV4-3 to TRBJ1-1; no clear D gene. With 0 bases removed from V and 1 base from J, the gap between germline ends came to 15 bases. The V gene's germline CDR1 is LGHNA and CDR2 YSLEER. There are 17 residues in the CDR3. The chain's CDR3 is CASSQDPGESWNTEAFF. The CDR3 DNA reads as TGCGCCAGCAGCCAAGATCCCGGGGAAAGTTGGAACACTGAAGCTTTCTTT.

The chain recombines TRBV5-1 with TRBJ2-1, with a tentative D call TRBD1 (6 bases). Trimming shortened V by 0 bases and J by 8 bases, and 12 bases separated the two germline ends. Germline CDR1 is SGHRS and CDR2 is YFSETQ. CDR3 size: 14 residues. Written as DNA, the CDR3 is TGCGCCAGCAGCTTGGCAGGGGATCTCGATGAGCAGTTCTTC. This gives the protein CASSLAGDLDEQFF. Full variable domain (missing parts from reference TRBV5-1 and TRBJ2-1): KAGVTQTPRYLIKTRGQQVTLSCSPISGHRSVSWYQQTPGQGLQFLFEYFSETQRNKGNFPGRFSGRQFSNSRSEMNVSTLELGDSALYLCASSLAGDLDEQFFGPGTRLTVL.

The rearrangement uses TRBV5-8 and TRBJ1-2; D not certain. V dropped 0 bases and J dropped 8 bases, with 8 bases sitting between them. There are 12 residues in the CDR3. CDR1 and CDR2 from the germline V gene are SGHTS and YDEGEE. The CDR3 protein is CASSLGSRGYTF. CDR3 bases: TGTGCCAGCAGCTTGGGGAGTAGGGGCTACACCTTC.

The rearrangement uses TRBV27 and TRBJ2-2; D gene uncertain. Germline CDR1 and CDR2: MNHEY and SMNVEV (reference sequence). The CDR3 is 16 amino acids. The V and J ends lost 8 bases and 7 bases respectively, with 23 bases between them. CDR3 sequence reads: CASGDRAASLLGELFF. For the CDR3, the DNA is TGTGCCAGCGGGGATCGGGCAGCAAGCCTTCTCGGGGAGCTGTTTTTT.

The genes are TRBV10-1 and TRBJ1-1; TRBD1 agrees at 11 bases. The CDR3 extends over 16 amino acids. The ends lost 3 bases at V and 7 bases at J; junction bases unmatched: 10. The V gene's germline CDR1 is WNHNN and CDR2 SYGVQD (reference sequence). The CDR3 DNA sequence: TGCGCCAGCAGTGATAGGACAGGGGGCCTTCAGGGTGAAGCTTTCTTT. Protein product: CASSDRTGGLQGEAFF.

The CDR3 region is CASSLGDSPRTF. The CDR3 region has the DNA TGTGCCAGCAGCTTGGGGGACAGTCCGAGGACCTTC. The chain recombines TRBV5-6 with TRBJ1-2; 7 bases line up with TRBD1. Trimming at V came to 0 bases and at J to 14 bases, leaving 7 bases not matched to a gene. CDR3 length: 12 amino acids. The germline V gene encodes CDR1 SGHDT and CDR2 YYEEEE.

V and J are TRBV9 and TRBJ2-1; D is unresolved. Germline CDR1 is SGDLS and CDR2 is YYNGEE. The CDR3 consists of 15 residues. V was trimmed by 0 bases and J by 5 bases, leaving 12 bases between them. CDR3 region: CASSVAGSINNEQFF. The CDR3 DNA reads TGTGCCAGCAGCGTAGCCGGATCCATTAACAATGAGCAGTTCTTC.

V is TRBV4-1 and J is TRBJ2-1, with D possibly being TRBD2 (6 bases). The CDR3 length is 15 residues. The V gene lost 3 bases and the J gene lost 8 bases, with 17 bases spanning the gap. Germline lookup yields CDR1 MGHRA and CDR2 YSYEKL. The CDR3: CASSQTPGVGDEQFF. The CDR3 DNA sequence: TGCGCCAGCAGCCAGACTCCGGGAGTAGGCGATGAGCAGTTCTTC.

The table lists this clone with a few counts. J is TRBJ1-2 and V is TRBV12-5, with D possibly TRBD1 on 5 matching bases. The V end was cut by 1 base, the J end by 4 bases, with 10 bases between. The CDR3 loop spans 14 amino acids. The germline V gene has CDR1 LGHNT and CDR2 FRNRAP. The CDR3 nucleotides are TGTGCTAGTGGTTTGGCGACAGCTATCTATGGCTACACCTTC. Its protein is CASGLATAIYGYTF.

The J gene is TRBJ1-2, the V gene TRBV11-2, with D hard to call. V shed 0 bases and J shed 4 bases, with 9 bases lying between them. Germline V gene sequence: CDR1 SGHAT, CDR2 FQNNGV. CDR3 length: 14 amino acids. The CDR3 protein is CASSLDPGVYGYTF. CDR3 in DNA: TGTGCCAGCAGCTTAGATCCCGGCGTCTATGGCTACACCTTC.